The 26 T cell receptor beta chains reported below all come from one sample, sequenced in a study of T cells in Graves' hyperthyroidism and ophthalmopathy. Using RNA transcripts as the source, TCR beta CDR3 regions were amplified. The TCR CDR3 first-round RT-PCR relied on the HTBI primer set. From the multiplex PCR reads, TCRdb called clonotypes with MiXCR, one entry per CDR3 protein. The data hold hundreds of thousands of distinct CDR3 sequences, with approximately 23% observed a single time. The specimen sequenced was blood. Every receptor here comes from a woman in her 70s with Graves' ophthalmopathy.

V and J are TRBV5-6 and TRBJ1-4; 7 bases are shared with TRBD1. The CDR3 sequence is 14 residues long. The trim removed 2 bases at V and 6 bases at J, leaving 4 bases unmatched. The V gene's germline CDR1 is SGHDT and CDR2 YYEEEE. CDR3 nucleotides: TGTGCCAGCAGCTTATCCGGGACAGATGAAAAACTGTTTTTT. Amino acids: CASSLSGTDEKLFF. The full variable domain, its missing parts supplied by reference TRBV5-6 and TRBJ1-4, is DAGVTQSPTHLIKTRGQQVTLRCSPKSGHDTVSWYQQALGQGPQFIFQYYEEEERQRGNFPDRFSGHQFPNYSSELNVNALLLGDSALYLCASSLSGTDEKLFFGSGTQLSVL.

This clonotype was seen repeatedly, ten times or more. This chain connects TRBV7-9 to TRBJ1-2; no reliable D call. V was cut by 0 bases and J by 14 bases, with 13 bases left in between. The CDR3 length is 12 residues. Germline lookup yields CDR1 SEHNR and CDR2 FQNEAQ (reference sequence). The CDR3: CASSLATTWHTF. The DNA for the CDR3 is TGTGCCAGCAGCTTAGCTACGACATGGCATACCTTC.

This clonotype was picked up a small number of times. CDR3 in DNA: TGTGCCAGCGGTAGCGACTACGAGCAGTACTTC. Its protein product is CASGSDYEQYF. The chain uses TRBV12-3 or TRBV12-4 and TRBJ2-7; D is perhaps TRBD2 (5 bases). There are 11 residues in the CDR3. Trimming removed 8 bases at V and 3 bases at J, with 8 bases between.

The chain uses TRBV6-1 and TRBJ2-5, with D perhaps matching TRBD1 or TRBD2 (6 bases each). V shed 5 bases and J shed 5 bases, with 15 bases lying between them. The CDR3 has 14 residues. The germline V gene encodes CDR1 MNHNS and CDR2 SASEGT. This chain's CDR3 is CASSFGGRGETQYF. The DNA for the CDR3 is TGTGCCAGCAGTTTTGGGGGGCGAGGCGAGACCCAGTACTTC.

J is TRBJ1-6 and V is TRBV6-2 or TRBV6-3; D not certain. CDR1 is MNHEY and CDR2 is SVGEGT in the germline V gene. This CDR3 spans 14 amino acids. Between the trimmed V and J ends, which lost 2 bases and 8 bases, there was a span of 10 bases. Written as DNA, the CDR3 is TGTGCCAGCAGTTACGTAGGGCCCCATTCACCCCTCCACTTT. Translating gives CASSYVGPHSPLHF.

This clonotype was counted many times. The rearrangement joins TRBV2 to TRBJ1-1; D call uncertain. V shed 2 bases and J shed 1 base, with 20 bases lying between them. The CDR3 sequence is 18 residues long. Germline V gives CDR1 SNHLY, CDR2 FYNNEI. CDR3 DNA sequence: TGTGCCAGCAGTGAATTTGACCCCAGATCAATGGGGAACACTGAAGCTTTCTTT. Residues: CASSEFDPRSMGNTEAFF.

This clonotype came up a few times. This rearrangement joins TRBV30 to TRBJ1-2, with 9 positions matching TRBD1. J lost 4 bases, V lost 2 bases, and 2 bases had no gene match. The length of the CDR3 is 13 residues. Germline lookup yields CDR1 GTSNPN and CDR2 SVGIG (reference sequence). CDR3 protein: CAWSPTGGYGYTF. CDR3 coding DNA: TGTGCCTGGAGTCCGACAGGGGGCTATGGCTACACCTTC.

The chain is built from TRBV20-1 and TRBJ2-1; 12 bases match TRBD2. The V gene's germline CDR1 is DFQATT and CDR2 SNEGSKA (reference sequence). V lost 6 bases, J lost 2 bases, and 5 bases stayed unmatched. CDR3 size: 15 residues. CDR3 in amino acids: CSAPRTSGTYNEQFF. CDR3 in DNA: TGCAGTGCACCTCGGACTAGCGGGACCTACAATGAGCAGTTCTTC.

The chain links TRBV6-1 to TRBJ2-1; 8 bases align to TRBD2. The CDR3 runs 14 residues. V dropped 6 bases and J dropped 4; count of bases not matched to a gene: 5. Per the germline V gene, CDR1 is MNHNS and CDR2 is SASEGT. The CDR3 spells CASRSGSGYNEQFF. As DNA, the CDR3 is TGTGCCAGCAGAAGCGGGAGTGGGTACAATGAGCAGTTCTTC.

This clonotype has more than one count but fewer than ten. The V gene is TRBV20-1, the J gene TRBJ2-7, with TRBD1 identical over 10 bases. Per germline, CDR1 DFQATT and CDR2 SNEGSKA (reference sequence). J lost 4 bases, V lost 5 bases, and 8 bases had no gene match. The CDR3 runs 14 residues. The CDR3 DNA reads TGCAGTGCTTATAGGACAGGGGGAGGGTACGAGCAGTACTTC. Translation gives CSAYRTGGGYEQYF.

The V and J genes are TRBV18 and TRBJ2-7, with D perhaps matching TRBD1 (6 bases). Deletions cut 0 bases from V and 2 bases from J, with 11 bases between. The CDR3 length is 15 residues. Germline V lookup: CDR1 KGHSH, CDR2 LQKENI. The CDR3 nucleotides are TGTGCCAGCTCACCACCCGGGACACTCACCTACGAGCAGTACTTC. Translation: CASSPPGTLTYEQYF.

V usage is TRBV27 and J usage is TRBJ1-6; D ambiguous. Germline CDR1 is MNHEY and CDR2 is SMNVEV (reference sequence). The CDR3 runs to 14 residues. V was cut by 5 bases and J by 5 bases, with 10 bases left in between. CDR3 sequence: CASSPLWDNSPLHF. In DNA form, the CDR3 reads TGTGCCAGCAGTCCTCTTTGGGATAATTCACCCCTCCACTTT.

This clonotype has ten or more counts. The chain joins TRBV28 to TRBJ2-7; 7 bases align to TRBD2. V trimming: 2 bases; J trimming: 0 bases; junction bases outside the gene matches: 4. CDR3 length equals 15 residues. Germline V gene data show CDR1 as MDHEN and CDR2 as SYDVKM. The CDR3 spells CASSLGGVSSYEQYF. The CDR3, as DNA: TGTGCCAGCAGTTTAGGGGGGGTGAGCTCCTACGAGCAGTACTTC.

This clonotype was recorded a few times. The chain links TRBV5-1 to TRBJ2-1; 12 nucleotides agree with TRBD2. The CDR3 is 15 amino acids. The germline V gene has CDR1 SGHRS and CDR2 YFSETQ. The V and J ends lost 2 bases and 9 bases, in that order; junction bases with no gene match: 6. CDR3: CASSFGLAGLTEQFF. CDR3 sequence (DNA): TGCGCCAGCAGCTTTGGACTAGCGGGGCTAACTGAGCAGTTCTTC.

The sample holds many counts of this clonotype. The V call is TRBV11-2, the J call TRBJ1-3, with 8 positions matching TRBD1. Germline CDR1 reads SGHAT; CDR2 reads FQNNGV. The junction had 6 bases not matched to a gene; V was cut back by 5 bases and J by 0 bases. The CDR3 covers 16 residues. The CDR3 here is CASSHRQGYSGNTIYF. CDR3 bases: TGTGCCAGCAGCCATCGACAGGGGTACTCTGGAAACACCATATATTTT.

V is TRBV29-1 and J is TRBJ2-1; TRBD2 agrees at 11 bases. Germline assignment: CDR1 SQVTM and CDR2 ANQGSEA. The V gene end was trimmed by 7 bases and the J gene end by 3 bases; junction bases not matched to a gene: 17. The CDR3 is 18 amino acids. CDR3 sequence: CSAVDGLAGGQFYNEQFF. The CDR3 nucleotides are TGCAGCGCCGTTGACGGTTTAGCGGGAGGGCAATTCTACAATGAGCAGTTCTTC.

This clonotype has just a few counts. The rearrangement uses TRBV6-1 and TRBJ1-4; D not resolved. V shed 5 bases and J shed 7 bases, with 14 bases lying between them. Germline V gene lookup returns CDR1 MNHNS and CDR2 SASEGT. CDR3 length equals 14 residues. This CDR3 reads CASSHRPESEKLFF. CDR3 DNA: TGTGCCAGCAGTCACCGTCCTGAGTCTGAAAAACTGTTTTTT.

The genes are TRBV6-5 and TRBJ2-1; D could derive from TRBD1 or TRBD2 (5 bases each). Germline-derived CDR1 and CDR2 are MNHEY and SVGAGI. The germline V and J ends were trimmed by 2 bases and 5 bases, with 10 bases remaining between them. The CDR3 sequence is 14 residues long. This CDR3 reads CASSYGTAHNEQFF. CDR3 bases: TGTGCCAGCAGTTACGGGACGGCACACAATGAGCAGTTCTTC.

The chain carries TRBV12-3 or TRBV12-4 and TRBJ2-1; the match to TRBD1 covers 7 bases. The CDR3 runs to 14 residues. With V trimmed by 3 bases and J by 7 bases, 6 bases remained unmatched. The CDR3 DNA is TGTGCCAGCAGTTTCGTGACAGGGTATAATGAGCAGTTCTTC. As protein: CASSFVTGYNEQFF.

This clonotype was counted ten times or more. The chain carries TRBV29-1 and TRBJ2-1, with TRBD2 as a possible D gene (5 bases). V was clipped by 4 bases and J by 5 bases, with 15 bases between them. CDR1 SQVTM and CDR2 ANQGSEA come from the germline V gene. This CDR3 contains 14 residues. CDR3 coding DNA: TGCAGCGTTGCCTCGGGCCTAGCAAACAATGAGCAGTTCTTC. Its protein is CSVASGLANNEQFF.

The chain employs TRBV5-1 and TRBJ2-2; a weak D match, TRBD2 (6 bases). Germline V gives CDR1 SGHRS, CDR2 YFSETQ. This CDR3 region has 15 residues. V was cut by 3 bases and J by 3 bases, with 12 bases left in between. Here the CDR3 reads CASSSRGSDTGELFF. DNA of the CDR3: TGCGCCAGCAGCTCCCGGGGGTCCGACACCGGGGAGCTGTTTTTT.

CDR3 region: CASRRGSANEKLFF. CDR3 bases: TGTGCCAGCAGGAGGGGTTCAGCTAATGAAAAACTGTTTTTT. The J gene is TRBJ1-4, the V gene TRBV12-3 or TRBV12-4, with D possibly being TRBD1 (5 bases). V lost 6 bases and J lost 3, with 11 bases in between. This CDR3 contains 14 residues.

This clonotype was seen at least ten times. The rearrangement uses TRBV11-2 and TRBJ1-1; possibly TRBD1 for D (5 bases). V gave up 6 bases and J gave up 1 base, with 15 bases separating them. The CDR3 runs to 15 residues. Germline assignment: CDR1 SGHAT and CDR2 FQNNGV. This CDR3 is CASSTQGKANTEAFF. The CDR3 coding sequence is TGTGCCAGCAGTACCCAGGGTAAGGCGAACACTGAAGCTTTCTTT.

The chain employs TRBV6-2 or TRBV6-3 and TRBJ2-1; 10 nucleotides align to TRBD2. J lost 0 bases, V lost 1 base, and 3 bases had no gene match. The CDR3 is made up of 17 amino acids. Germline V gene data show CDR1 as MNHEY and CDR2 as SVGEGT. The CDR3 loop is CASSYFGLADSYNEQFF. CDR3 DNA sequence: TGTGCCAGCAGTTACTTTGGACTAGCGGACTCCTACAATGAGCAGTTCTTC.

This clonotype was seen a handful of times. CDR3 DNA: TGTGCCTGGAGTCGGGACAGGGTTAATTCACCCCTCCACTTT. Its translation: CAWSRDRVNSPLHF. The gene calls are TRBV30 and TRBJ1-6; 9 bases fit TRBD1. The germline CDR1 and CDR2 sequences are GTSNPN and SVGIG (reference sequence). The CDR3 is 14 amino acids. J was trimmed by 6 bases and V by 2 bases; bases with no gene match: 2.

The chain has TRBV20-1 and TRBJ1-2; TRBD1 agrees at 9 bases. The trim removed 6 bases at V and 8 bases at J, leaving 10 bases unmatched. The CDR3 is 13 residues long. From germline, CDR1 is DFQATT and CDR2 SNEGSKA (reference sequence). CDR3 sequence reads: CSAAGTGREGYTF. The CDR3 coding sequence is TGCAGTGCAGCCGGGACAGGGCGTGAGGGCTACACCTTC.